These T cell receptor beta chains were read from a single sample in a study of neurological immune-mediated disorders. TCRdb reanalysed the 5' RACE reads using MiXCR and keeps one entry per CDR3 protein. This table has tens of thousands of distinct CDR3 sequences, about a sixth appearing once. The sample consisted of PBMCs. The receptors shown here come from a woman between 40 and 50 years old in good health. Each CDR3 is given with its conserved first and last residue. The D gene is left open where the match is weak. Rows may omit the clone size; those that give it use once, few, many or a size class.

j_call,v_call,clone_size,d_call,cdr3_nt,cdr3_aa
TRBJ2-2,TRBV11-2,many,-,TGTGCCAGCAGCTTAACGGGCAGGGGTACGACCGGGGAGCTGTTTTTT,CASSLTGRGTTGELFF
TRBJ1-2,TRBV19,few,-,TGTGCCAGTAGTATAGCCGCAGGGTATGGCTACACCTTC,CASSIAAGYGYTF
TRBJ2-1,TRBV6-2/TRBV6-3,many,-,TGTGCCAGCATCGGGGGCAATGAGCAGTTCTTC,CASIGGNEQFF
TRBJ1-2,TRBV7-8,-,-,TGTGCCAGCAGCTTAGTCCGGGGGGAGGATGGCTACACCTTC,CASSLVRGEDGYTF
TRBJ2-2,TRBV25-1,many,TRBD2,TGTGCCAGCAGTGAATACGCGGCGGGGGGGCTTAACGGGGAGCTGTTTTTT,CASSEYAAGGLNGELFF
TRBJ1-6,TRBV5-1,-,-,TGCGCCAGCAGCTTGGTGGGGGCGAGGTCACCCCTCCACTTT,CASSLVGARSPLHF
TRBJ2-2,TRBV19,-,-,TGTGCCAGTTATTCAGTGAACACCGGGGAGCTGTTTTTT,CASYSVNTGELFF
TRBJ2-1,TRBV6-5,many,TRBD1,TGTGCCAGCAGTTACTCTCCACGACAGGGAACCAACAATGAGCAGTTCTTC,CASSYSPRQGTNNEQFF
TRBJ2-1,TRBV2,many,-,TGTGCCAGCACCCTCCCCGGGGAGAGCTCCTACAATGAGCAGTTCTTC,CASTLPGESSYNEQFF
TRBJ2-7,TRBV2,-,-,TGTGCCAGCAGCCAAGTGGTACTTGAGCAGTACTTC,CASSQVVLEQYF
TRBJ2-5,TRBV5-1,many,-,TGCGCCAGCAGCTTGGAGGGGATGGAGACCCAGTACTTC,CASSLEGMETQYF
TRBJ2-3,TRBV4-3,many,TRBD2,TGCGCCAGCAGCCCGGGACTAGCGGGGAGAGATACGCAGTATTTT,CASSPGLAGRDTQYF
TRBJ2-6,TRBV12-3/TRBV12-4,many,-,TGTGCCAGCAGTTTGGCAGGGGTTGGGGCCAACGTCCTGACTTTC,CASSLAGVGANVLTF
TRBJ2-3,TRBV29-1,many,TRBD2,TGCAGCTCGCGGGGGGCTTACACAGATACGCAGTATTTT,CSSRGAYTDTQYF
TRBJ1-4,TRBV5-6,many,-,TGTGCCAGCAGCGTGGGACCGTATAATGAAAAACTGTTTTTT,CASSVGPYNEKLFF
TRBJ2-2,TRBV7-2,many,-,TGTGCCAGCAGCTTAGGTGGCTATCTTAAGGGGACCGGGGAGCTGTTTTTT,CASSLGGYLKGTGELFF
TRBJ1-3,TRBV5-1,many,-,TGCGCCAGCAGCTTGTCAGGAGACTCTGGAAACACCATATATTTT,CASSLSGDSGNTIYF
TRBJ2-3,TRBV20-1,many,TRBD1,TGCAGTGCGACCGGGACAGGGAACACAGATACGCAGTATTTT,CSATGTGNTDTQYF
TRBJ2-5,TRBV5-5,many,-,TGTGCCAGCAGCTTTACAGGGGAGACCCAGTACTTC,CASSFTGETQYF
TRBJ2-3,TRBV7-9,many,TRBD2,TGTGCCAGCAGCTCCAGCCCCGAGGGAGCGGGGGTCGATACGCAGTATTTT,CASSSSPEGAGVDTQYF
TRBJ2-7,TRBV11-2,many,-,TGTGCCAGCAGCTTAGAATTCGGGGGGCAGTACTTC,CASSLEFGGQYF
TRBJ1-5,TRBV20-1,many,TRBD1,TGCAGTGCTAGAGATGGCAGGAGGACAGGGGCGATACAGCCCCAGCATTTT,CSARDGRRTGAIQPQHF
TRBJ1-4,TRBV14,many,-,TGTGCCAGCAGCCGCTGGGGGGCCTGGGGACTTAATGAAAAACTGTTTTTT,CASSRWGAWGLNEKLFF
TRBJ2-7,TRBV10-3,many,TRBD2,TGTGCCATCAGTGAAAGTAGCGGGGGATCCTACGAGCAGTACTTC,CAISESSGGSYEQYF
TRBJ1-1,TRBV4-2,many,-,TGTGCCAGCAGCCAACCGCGTTTCAGAGGGCCCACTGAAGCTTTCTTT,CASSQPRFRGPTEAFF
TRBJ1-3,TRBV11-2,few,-,TGTGCCAGCAGCTGGGATCAAACGGGGAACACCATATATTTT,CASSWDQTGNTIYF
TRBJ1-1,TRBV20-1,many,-,TGCAGTGCTAGTCAAGGTACGACTGAAGCTTTCTTT,CSASQGTTEAFF
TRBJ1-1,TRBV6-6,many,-,TGTGCCAGCAGTTACCCAACTTCGCAGATGAGTATGGCTTTCTTT,CASSYPTSQMSMAFF
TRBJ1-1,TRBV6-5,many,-,TGTGCCAGCAGTTACTCTACAGGGCGGACTGAAGCTTTCTTT,CASSYSTGRTEAFF
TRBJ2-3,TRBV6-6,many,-,TGTGCCAGCGTCCGGGCGGGTTTTCAAGATACGCAGTATTTT,CASVRAGFQDTQYF
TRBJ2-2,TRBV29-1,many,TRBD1,TGCATCGTAAGCACAGGGGGCGACACCGGGGAGCTGTTTTTT,CIVSTGGDTGELFF
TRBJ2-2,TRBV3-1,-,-,TGTGCCAGCAGCCAAACGTGGCTTGCAACCGGGGAGCTGTTTTTT,CASSQTWLATGELFF
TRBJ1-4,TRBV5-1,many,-,TGCGCCAGCAGAAGGACCGGGGTTGGTGAAAAACTGTTTTTT,CASRRTGVGEKLFF
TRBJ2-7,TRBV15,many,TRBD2,TGTGCCACCAGCAGAGATCTCTGGGGCGGGGGTTCCATCTCCTACGAGCAGTACTTC,CATSRDLWGGGSISYEQYF
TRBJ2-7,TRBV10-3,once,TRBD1,TGTGCCATCAGTGTTGAACAGGGGGTAGGCGAGCAGTACTTC,CAISVEQGVGEQYF
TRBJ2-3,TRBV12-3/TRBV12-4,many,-,TGTGCCAGCAGTTTCCTGGGGGAACTATTCACAGATACGCAGTATTTT,CASSFLGELFTDTQYF
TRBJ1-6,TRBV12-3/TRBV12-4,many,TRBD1,TGTGCCAGCACCCTGGGGGGGACAGAAAGTTCTCCCCTCCACTTT,CASTLGGTESSPLHF
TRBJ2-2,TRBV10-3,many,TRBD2,TGTGCCATCAGTGACCCTCGAGCGGGGGGGTCAACCGGGGAGCTGTTTTTT,CAISDPRAGGSTGELFF
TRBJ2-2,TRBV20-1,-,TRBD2,TGCAGTGCTCCGGGACTAGCGGGAGAGCGTACCGGGGAGCTGTTTTTT,CSAPGLAGERTGELFF
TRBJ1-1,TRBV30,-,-,TGTGCCTGGGACAGAGAGTTCATGAACACTGAAGCTTTCTTT,CAWDREFMNTEAFF
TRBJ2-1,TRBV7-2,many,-,TGTGCCAGCAGCTTAGCGGGGGGGCCCTACAATGAGCAGTTCTTC,CASSLAGGPYNEQFF
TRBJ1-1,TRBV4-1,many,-,TGCGCCAGCAGCATGACACAGAACACTGAAGCTTTCTTT,CASSMTQNTEAFF
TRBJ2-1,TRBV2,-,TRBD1,TGTGCCAACAGGCCGACAGGGCCCACTGAGCAGTTCTTC,CANRPTGPTEQFF
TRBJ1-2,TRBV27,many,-,TGTGCCAGCAGTTTTCAGGGGAGAAATGGCTACACCTTC,CASSFQGRNGYTF
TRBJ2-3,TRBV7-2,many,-,TGTGCCAGCAGTTCCGGAGCGGCGGACACAGATACGCAGTATTTT,CASSSGAADTDTQYF
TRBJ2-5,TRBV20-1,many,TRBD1,TGCAGTGCTAGACCTTATGGACAGGGTATGGAAGAGACCCAGTACTTC,CSARPYGQGMEETQYF
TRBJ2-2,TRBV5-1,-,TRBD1,TGCGCCAGCAGCAGCCGACAGGGTCCCGGGGAGCTGTTTTTT,CASSSRQGPGELFF
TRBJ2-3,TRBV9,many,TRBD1,TGTGCCAGCAGCGTGAGCGTTGGGACAGGGTTGGGAGATACGCAGTATTTT,CASSVSVGTGLGDTQYF
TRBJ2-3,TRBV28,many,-,TGTGCCAGCAGTTCCCCCCTAGTTTCAGATACGCAGTATTTT,CASSSPLVSDTQYF
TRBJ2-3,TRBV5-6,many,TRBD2,TGTGCCAGCAGCTCCCTAGCGGGGGGTTATAGCACAGATACGCAGTATTTT,CASSSLAGGYSTDTQYF
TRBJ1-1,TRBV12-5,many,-,TGTGCTAGTGTCAAGGGGGGGACGTCTGAAGCTTTCTTT,CASVKGGTSEAFF
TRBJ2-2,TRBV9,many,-,TGTGCCAGCAGTAAGGGTATCGGGGAGCTGTTTTTT,CASSKGIGELFF